Below are 20 T cell receptor beta chains sequenced from a single sample in a study of PD-L1 blockade in urothelial cancer. TCRdb's table, derived via immunoSEQ multiplex PCR, lists solely in-frame clones and lacks some. There are 55,000 to 80,000 clones in the sample; approximately 86% occur only once, and under 15% lies in the top ten. Specified time point: pretreatment peripheral blood. The source was PBMCs, collected around atezolizumab (anti-PD-L1) treatment. These receptors were obtained from a man aged 60-69 years with urothelial cancer.

The CDR3 nucleotides read TGCGCCAGCAGTCCGCGTCAGGATCCTGAGCAGTTCTTC. Its translation: CASSPRQDPEQFF. V is TRBV10-2 and J is TRBJ2-1; no reliable D call. V gave up 5 bases and J gave up 9 bases, with 14 bases separating them. This CDR3 is built from 13 residues. Germline loops: CDR1 WSHSY, CDR2 SAAADI.

CDR3: CASSLAGELFF. The CDR3 DNA follows: TGTGCCAGCAGCCTCGCCGGGGAGCTGTTTTTT. This chain uses TRBV6-1 with TRBJ2-2; no definite D call. Per germline, CDR1 MNHNS and CDR2 SASEGT. Trimming took off 6 bases at V and 6 bases at J, with 5 bases between the two ends. This CDR3 spans 11 amino acids.

The V call is TRBV15, the J call TRBJ1-1; D might be TRBD1 (6 bases). With 3 bases removed from V and 0 bases from J, the gap between germline ends came to 8 bases. Germline V lookup: CDR1 LNHNV, CDR2 YYDKDF (reference sequence). This CDR3 spans 14 amino acids. This chain's CDR3 is CATSRPGVNTEAFF. For the CDR3, the DNA is TGTGCCACCAGCAGGCCAGGGGTGAACACTGAAGCTTTCTTT.

The V call is TRBV11-1, the J call TRBJ1-1, with D possibly being TRBD1 (6 bases). The V gene's germline CDR1 is SGHAT and CDR2 FQDESV (reference sequence). The CDR3 has 16 residues. Trimming took off 5 bases at V and 1 base at J, with 17 bases between the two ends. As DNA, the CDR3 is TGTGCCAGCAGCCTGAGAACGGGACACGGGAACACTGAAGCTTTCTTT. Its protein is CASSLRTGHGNTEAFF.

The V gene is TRBV18, the J gene TRBJ2-2; TRBD1 matches 9 bases. This CDR3 region has 14 residues. Germline V lookup: CDR1 KGHSH, CDR2 LQKENI. Trimming took 6 bases from V and 3 from J; bases not matched to a gene: 2. CDR3 protein: CASSRDRDTGELFF. The CDR3 bases are TGTGCCAGCTCCCGGGACAGGGACACCGGGGAGCTGTTTTTT. Variable domain in full (rest from reference TRBV18 and TRBJ2-2): NAGVMQNPRHLVRRRGQEARLRCSPMKGHSHVYWYRQLPEEGLKFMVYLQKENIIDESGMPKERFSAEFPKEGPSILRIQQVVRGDSAAYFCASSRDRDTGELFFGEGSRLTVL.

The rearrangement uses TRBV27 and TRBJ2-5; D perhaps matches TRBD2 (6 bases). The CDR3 contains 14 residues. CDR1 and CDR2 from the germline V gene are MNHEY and SMNVEV (reference sequence). V dropped 5 bases and J dropped 5 bases, with 15 bases sitting between them. Written as DNA, the CDR3 is TGTGCCAGCAGTCCTCGGGACTGGGATGAGACCCAGTACTTC. Its protein is CASSPRDWDETQYF.

This chain uses TRBV19 with TRBJ2-7, with a weak D call TRBD2 (7 bases). The germline CDR1 and CDR2 sequences are LNHDA and SQIVND (reference sequence). V was trimmed by 6 bases and J by 3 bases, leaving 15 bases between them. The CDR3 sequence is 14 residues long. DNA for the CDR3: TGTGCCAGTAGCCTGGGGGGGCCTAGCTACGAGCAGTACTTC. Its translation: CASSLGGPSYEQYF.

This sequence joins TRBV2 and TRBJ2-3, with 11 bases aligning to TRBD2. The CDR3 runs 20 residues. J lost 0 bases, V lost 4 bases, and 15 bases had no gene match. Germline assignment: CDR1 SNHLY and CDR2 FYNNEI. Written as DNA, the CDR3 is TGTGCCAGCAGTGCCCCGGAAGGACTAGCGGGTTCCACTAGCACAGATACGCAGTATTTT. This translates into CASSAPEGLAGSTSTDTQYF.

The CDR3 protein is CASVSRLAGSGTEAFF. The CDR3, as DNA: TGTGCCAGCGTAAGCAGGCTAGCTGGCTCGGGCACTGAAGCTTTCTTT. This sequence joins TRBV2 and TRBJ1-1; D not certain. The CDR3 has 16 amino acids. Trimming took off 8 bases at V and 4 bases at J, with 23 bases between the two ends. Germline V lookup: CDR1 SNHLY, CDR2 FYNNEI.

The chain carries TRBV7-2 and TRBJ2-1; 10 bases fit TRBD2. Germline values: CDR1 SGHTA, CDR2 FQGNSA. The J segment lost 7 bases and the V segment lost 0 bases, leaving 6 bases of the junction unmatched. The CDR3 spans 16 residues. CDR3 nucleotide sequence: TGTGCCAGCAGCTTAGCGAGGCCTAGCGGGGGTAATGAGCAGTTCTTC. Encoded protein: CASSLARPSGGNEQFF.

This clone has just one count. The chain uses TRBV5-1 and TRBJ2-6; D may be TRBD2 (7 bases). Germline values: CDR1 SGHRS, CDR2 YFSETQ. The CDR3 contains 18 residues. V lost 3 bases to trimming and J lost 2 bases, with 18 bases between them. The CDR3 spells CASSSLPWGGAGANVLTF. The CDR3 bases are TGCGCCAGCAGCTCACTTCCCTGGGGGGGCGCTGGGGCCAACGTCCTGACTTTC.

This clone was seen a single time. The chain links TRBV29-1 to TRBJ1-3; possible D gene TRBD1, 6 bases. The V end was cut by 6 bases, the J end by 0 bases, with 9 bases between. The germline V gene has CDR1 SQVTM and CDR2 ANQGSEA. The CDR3 loop spans 13 amino acids. CDR3 DNA: TGCAGCGTAGGACAGTCCTCTGGAAACACCATATATTTT. It translates to CSVGQSSGNTIYF.

The rearrangement uses TRBV11-2 and TRBJ2-1, with D perhaps TRBD1 (6 bases). The CDR3 runs to 13 residues. Germline V gene sequence: CDR1 SGHAT, CDR2 FQNNGV. V was pared by 5 bases and J by 10 bases, with 15 bases between. CDR3 sequence reads: CASSSQQGWEQFF. The CDR3 DNA is TGTGCCAGCAGCAGTCAACAGGGCTGGGAGCAGTTCTTC.

This sequence joins TRBV5-1 and TRBJ2-1; the D is unclear. The CDR3 is 13 amino acids. Trimming took 5 bases from V and 4 from J, leaving 10 bases between them. Per the germline V gene, CDR1 is SGHRS and CDR2 is YFSETQ. This CDR3 reads CASRIDNYNEQFF. Here the CDR3 DNA reads TGCGCCAGCAGAATCGACAATTACAATGAGCAGTTCTTC.

The chain uses TRBV4-2 and TRBJ1-1; D is possibly TRBD1 (6 bases). Deletions cut 3 bases from V and 1 base from J, with 18 bases between. The CDR3 length is 17 residues. CDR1 is LGHNA and CDR2 is YNFKEQ in the germline V gene. This CDR3 is CASSQSRGGVENTEAFF. CDR3 bases: TGTGCCAGCAGCCAGTCCAGAGGGGGGGTCGAGAACACTGAAGCTTTCTTT.

V and J are TRBV5-6 and TRBJ1-2; D not certain. The germline V and J ends were trimmed by 6 bases and 6 bases, with 9 bases remaining between them. The germline V gene encodes CDR1 SGHDT and CDR2 YYEEEE. This CDR3 region has 11 residues. The CDR3 loop is CASTNRNGYTF. For the CDR3, the DNA is TGTGCCAGCACCAACAGAAATGGCTACACCTTC.

The V call is TRBV2, the J call TRBJ2-7; tentatively, D is TRBD2 (7 bases). Trimming shortened V by 8 bases and J by 6 bases, and 17 bases separated the two germline ends. The CDR3 runs 13 residues. From germline, CDR1 is SNHLY and CDR2 FYNNEI. The CDR3 DNA is TGTGCCAGCGTTTGGGGGGGGCCGGGCGAGCAGTACTTC. This codes for CASVWGGPGEQYF.

The V gene is TRBV14, the J gene TRBJ1-6; D unclear. The CDR3 loop spans 12 amino acids. The germline V and J ends were trimmed by 7 bases and 9 bases, with 10 bases remaining between them. Germline V gene sequence: CDR1 SGHDN, CDR2 FVKESK. CDR3 nucleotide sequence: TGTGCCAGCACCACTCCACCTTCACCCCTCCACTTT. This translates into CASTTPPSPLHF.

The chain couples TRBV4-1 to TRBJ2-2, with D unclear. The CDR3 length is 13 residues. V was cut by 4 bases and J by 5 bases, with 8 bases left in between. CDR1 and CDR2 (germline): MGHRA, YSYEKL. The CDR3 spells CASSPRSTGELFF. As DNA, the CDR3 is TGCGCCAGCAGCCCCCGGAGTACCGGGGAGCTGTTTTTT.

This rearrangement joins TRBV7-6 to TRBJ2-7, with D possibly matching TRBD1 (5 bases). The CDR3 runs to 17 residues. The germline gives CDR1 SGHVS, CDR2 FNYEAQ. V was shortened by 2 bases and J by 2 bases, with 19 bases between the two germline ends. This CDR3 is CASSLFASGDRAYEQYF. The DNA for the CDR3 is TGTGCCAGCAGCTTATTTGCTTCAGGAGACAGAGCCTACGAGCAGTACTTC. Using reference TRBV7-6 and TRBJ2-7 for the parts outside the CDR3, the full variable domain is GAGVSQSPRYKVTKRGQDVALRCDPISGHVSLYWYRQALGQGPEFLTYFNYEAQQDKSGLPNDRFSAERPEGSISTLTIQRTEQRDSAMYRCASSLFASGDRAYEQYFGPGTRLTVT.